This entry lists 28 T cell receptor beta chains sequenced from one sample in a study of CD8+ T cells in alopecia areata. Isolated RNA was reverse transcribed into cDNA used as the sequencing template. Clones were read by immunoSEQ multiplex PCR, and TCRdb kept only the in-frame ones, dropping some. The sample records roughly 100,000 clones, about 44% being singletons. Documented treatment: oral pan-JAK inhibitor, 5-10 mg twice daily. The sample here was CD8+ T cells sorted from blood, taken at week 24, from a patient treated with tofacitinib. These receptors all come from a human donor with alopecia areata.

The V call is TRBV5-1, the J call TRBJ2-1; no reliable D call. Between the trimmed V and J ends, which lost 0 bases and 10 bases, there was a span of 8 bases. Germline values: CDR1 SGHRS, CDR2 YFSETQ. CDR3 size: 12 residues. CDR3 in DNA: TGCGCCAGCAGCTTGGTAGTCGGGGAGCAGTTCTTC. Encoded protein: CASSLVVGEQFF.

This clone was recorded once. The chain couples TRBV2 to TRBJ1-2; D is unclear. This CDR3 is 11 amino acids long. Germline CDR1 reads SNHLY; CDR2 reads FYNNEI. Trimming shortened V by 11 bases and J by 6 bases, and 13 bases separated the two germline ends. This CDR3 reads CAATRRDGYTF. The CDR3 region has the DNA TGTGCCGCTACCCGGCGGGATGGCTACACCTTC. The full variable domain, rest sourced from reference TRBV2 and TRBJ1-2, is EPEVTQTPSHQVTQMGQEVILRCVPISNHLYFYWYRQILGQKVEFLVSFYNNEISEKSEIFDDQFSVERPDGSNFTLKIRSTKLEDSAMYFCAATRRDGYTFGSGTRLTVV.

Of note for this clone: A far more abundant clone sits one base away, making this likely a read error. The identical CDR3 is also encoded by other nucleotide sequences in the sample. The rearrangement uses TRBV5-1 and TRBJ2-7, with D perhaps TRBD1 or TRBD2 (5 bases each). In germline, CDR1 is SGHRS, CDR2 YFSETQ. This CDR3 region has 13 residues. V was clipped by 4 bases and J by 3 bases, with 11 bases between them. In nucleotides, the CDR3 is TGCGCCAGCAGCCACGGGACGGACTACGAGCAGTACTTC. As protein: CASSHGTDYEQYF.

Only a few counts were recorded for this clone. The CDR3 nucleotides read TGTGCCAGCAGCTTAATCGGACTAGCGGACAATGAGCAGTTCTTC. The encoded protein is CASSLIGLADNEQFF. V gene TRBV7-2 combines with J gene TRBJ2-1, with 10 positions matching TRBD2. The V gene's germline CDR1 is SGHTA and CDR2 FQGNSA. CDR3 length: 15 residues. Trimming took 2 bases from V and 5 from J; bases not matched to a gene: 3.

This clone turned up a few times. The V and J genes are TRBV29-1 and TRBJ2-5, with D perhaps given as TRBD1 or TRBD2 (5 bases each). Per the germline V gene, CDR1 is SQVTM and CDR2 is ANQGSEA. The CDR3 is 12 residues long. V gave up 6 bases and J gave up 5 bases, with 13 bases separating them. CDR3 DNA sequence: TGCAGCGTCCCGGGGACGGTGGAGACCCAGTACTTC. It translates to CSVPGTVETQYF.

The chain recombines TRBV4-2 with TRBJ2-5; possibly TRBD1 for D (6 bases). The V gene's germline CDR1 is LGHNA and CDR2 YNFKEQ. The CDR3 totals 15 residues. V lost 4 bases to trimming and J lost 0 bases, with 12 bases between them. CDR3 nucleotides: TGTGCCAGCAGCCCCGAGGCAGGGGACCAAGAGACCCAGTACTTC. It is translated as CASSPEAGDQETQYF.

This clone was observed a few times. At one end, the junction sequence differs from germline, possibly due to a read error. This chain uses TRBV11-2 with TRBJ2-4, with a weak D call TRBD2 (6 bases). From germline, CDR1 is SGHAT and CDR2 FQNNGV. The CDR3 consists of 16 residues. Written as DNA, the CDR3 is TGCGCCAGCAGCCAATCCGGGGGACTAGCCAAAAACATTCAGTACTTC. As protein: CASSQSGGLAKNIQYF.

Here the CDR3 DNA reads TGCGCCAGCAGCAGAGCGGGGCACAATGAGCAGTTCTTC. It yields the protein CASSRAGHNEQFF. The rearrangement joins TRBV5-1 to TRBJ2-1; 7 nucleotides match TRBD2. This CDR3 has 13 residues. The germline V gene has CDR1 SGHRS and CDR2 YFSETQ. V lost 4 bases to trimming and J lost 5 bases; unmatched junction nucleotides: 3.

This clone was picked up many times. The chain recombines TRBV14 with TRBJ2-3; TRBD2 matches 7 bases. Germline V CDR1 and CDR2: SGHDN, FVKESK. There are 14 residues in the CDR3. The V segment lost 4 bases and the J segment 4 bases; nucleotides outside the gene matches: 5. This chain's CDR3 is CASSPMGRADTQYF. In nucleotides, the CDR3 is TGTGCCAGCAGCCCGATGGGGAGGGCAGATACGCAGTATTTT. Supplemented by reference TRBV14 and TRBJ2-3, the full variable domain reads EAGVTQFPSHSVIEKGQTVTLRCDPISGHDNLYWYRRVMGKEIKFLLHFVKESKQDESGMPNNRFLAERTGGTYSTLKVQPAELEDSGVYFCASSPMGRADTQYFGPGTRLTVL.

This clone was observed a handful of times. This chain joins TRBV7-9 and TRBJ2-5; possibly TRBD2 for D (6 bases). The CDR3 sequence is 14 residues long. CDR1 is SEHNR and CDR2 is FQNEAQ in the germline V gene (reference sequence). The V gene lost 1 base and the J gene lost 5 bases, with 11 bases spanning the gap. The CDR3 is CASSLVEGMETQYF. DNA of the CDR3: TGTGCCAGCAGCTTAGTGGAGGGAATGGAGACCCAGTACTTC. Full variable domain (outside the CDR3, taken from reference TRBV7-9 and TRBJ2-5): DTGVSQNPRHKITKRGQNVTFRCDPISEHNRLYWYRQTLGQGPEFLTYFQNEAQLEKSRLLSDRFSAERPKGSFSTLEIQRTEQGDSAMYLCASSLVEGMETQYFGPGTRLLVL.

The chain couples TRBV2 to TRBJ2-3; D perhaps matches TRBD2 (6 bases). Trimming stripped 3 bases from V and 2 bases from J, with 12 bases between. CDR1 is SNHLY, CDR2 FYNNEI, per germline. The CDR3 consists of 15 residues. Here the CDR3 reads CASSEPAGTTDTQYF. Here the CDR3 DNA reads TGTGCCAGCAGTGAGCCGGCGGGAACCACAGATACGCAGTATTTT.

The chain uses TRBV11-2 and TRBJ2-1; D perhaps matches TRBD1 (6 bases). The CDR3 sequence is 16 residues long. Germline CDR1 SGHAT, CDR2 FQNNGV. V was pared by 1 base and J by 4 bases, with 14 bases between. The CDR3 region is CASSLVSGTLYNEQFF. In DNA form, the CDR3 reads TGTGCCAGCAGCTTAGTCTCCGGGACATTATACAATGAGCAGTTCTTC.

The CDR3 region has the DNA TGCGCCAGCAGCCAAGAGACAGGGGAGACTGAAGCTTTCTTT. Translated: CASSQETGETEAFF. The genes are TRBV4-3 and TRBJ1-1; the match to TRBD1 covers 8 bases. The germline CDR1 and CDR2 sequences are LGHNA and YSLEER. The CDR3 loop spans 14 amino acids. Losses at the gene ends were 0 bases for V and 5 bases for J; bases not matched to a gene: 2.

This clone was observed a few times. The V call is TRBV27, the J call TRBJ2-2; D gene ambiguous. Germline-derived CDR1 and CDR2 are MNHEY and SMNVEV (reference sequence). The CDR3 contains 13 residues. Trimming stripped 3 bases from V and 6 bases from J, with 8 bases between. CDR3 protein: CASSFGRAGELFF. CDR3 nucleotides: TGTGCCAGCAGTTTCGGTAGGGCCGGGGAGCTGTTTTTT.

The chain joins TRBV5-1 to TRBJ2-7; D gene uncertain. The CDR3 extends over 13 amino acids. Trimming took off 0 bases at V and 5 bases at J, with 9 bases between the two ends. Germline lookup yields CDR1 SGHRS and CDR2 YFSETQ. The CDR3 DNA reads TGCGCCAGCAGCTTGGACGGGTTTAACGAGCAGTACTTC. Translation: CASSLDGFNEQYF.

This chain connects TRBV15 to TRBJ1-5, with D possibly matching TRBD1 (5 bases). Trimming cost V 2 bases and J 4 bases, with 12 bases left between them. Looked up from germline, CDR1 is LNHNV and CDR2 is YYDKDF (reference sequence). The CDR3 runs to 15 residues. This chain's CDR3 is CATSRRSGTNQPQHF. CDR3 sequence (DNA): TGTGCCACCAGCAGACGTTCAGGGACGAATCAGCCCCAGCATTTT.

The V and J genes are TRBV29-1 and TRBJ2-2, with D perhaps TRBD1 (5 bases). The CDR3 consists of 15 residues. Trimming cost V 6 bases and J 0 bases, with 14 bases left between them. Germline lookup yields CDR1 SQVTM and CDR2 ANQGSEA. CDR3 sequence: CSVLGASSNTGELFF. As DNA, the CDR3 is TGCAGCGTCTTAGGGGCCTCCTCGAACACCGGGGAGCTGTTTTTT.

The J gene is TRBJ1-1, the V gene TRBV30; tentative D call: TRBD1 (5 bases). The CDR3 runs to 13 residues. Looked up from germline, CDR1 is GTSNPN and CDR2 is SVGIG (reference sequence). V gave up 1 base and J gave up 4 bases, with 10 bases separating them. CDR3 nucleotide sequence: TGTGCCTGGAGTGACTCGGGGGGCACTGAAGCTTTCTTT. It translates to CAWSDSGGTEAFF.

This rearrangement joins TRBV7-2 to TRBJ2-3; D gene unclear. Germline loops: CDR1 SGHTA, CDR2 FQGNSA. V lost 4 bases, J lost 6 bases, and 8 bases lay in between. The CDR3 is made up of 12 amino acids. For the CDR3, the DNA is TGTGCCAGCAGCTCCGCCTTCGATACGCAGTATTTT. Amino acids: CASSSAFDTQYF. The full variable domain, its missing parts supplied by reference TRBV7-2 and TRBJ2-3, is GAGVSQSPSNKVTEKGKDVELRCDPISGHTALYWYRQSLGQGLEFLIYFQGNSAPDKSGLPSDRFSAERTGGSVSTLTIQRTQQEDSAVYLCASSSAFDTQYFGPGTRLTVL.

The chain carries TRBV5-6 and TRBJ2-5; D is unresolved. Germline CDR1 and CDR2: SGHDT and YYEEEE. Trimming stripped 6 bases from V and 1 base from J, with 25 bases between. This CDR3 comprises 18 residues. CDR3 in DNA: TGTGCCAGCAACGCTCTTCCTAAAGTTCTCGCTCTCCAAGAGACCCAGTACTTC. This encodes CASNALPKVLALQETQYF.

The chain uses TRBV7-9 and TRBJ1-2; TRBD1 is a possible D gene (5 bases). The CDR3 consists of 14 residues. The V gene's germline CDR1 is SEHNR and CDR2 FQNEAQ (reference sequence). V shed 4 bases and J shed 3 bases, with 12 bases lying between them. The CDR3 loop reads CASSSETDYYGYTF. As DNA, the CDR3 is TGTGCCAGCAGCTCCGAGACAGACTACTATGGCTACACCTTC.

A note on this clone: Other nucleotide sequences from this sample produce the same CDR3. The genes are TRBV25-1 and TRBJ2-7; D is unresolved. This CDR3 is built from 11 residues. From germline, CDR1 is MGHDK and CDR2 SYGVNS. Trimming pared 1 base from V and 4 bases from J, leaving 2 bases between. The CDR3 protein is CASSEFYEQYF. In DNA, the CDR3 is TGTGCCAGCAGTGAATTTTACGAGCAGTACTTC.

The V gene is TRBV5-4, the J gene TRBJ2-1; a possible D gene is TRBD2 (6 bases). The CDR3 is made up of 13 amino acids. The V gene's germline CDR1 is SGHNT and CDR2 YYREEE (reference sequence). The V end lost 4 bases, the J end lost 2 bases, and 7 bases lay between the germline ends. CDR3 nucleotide sequence: TGTGCCAGCAGCACGGGGGCCTACAATGAGCAGTTCTTC. Its protein product is CASSTGAYNEQFF.

The chain combines TRBV28 with TRBJ2-1; TRBD2 matches 9 bases. Germline CDR1 and CDR2: MDHEN and SYDVKM. The CDR3 sequence is 19 residues long. V lost 4 bases to trimming and J lost 1 base; unmatched junction nucleotides: 14. This CDR3 is CASSSLLTSGGDSYNEQFF. The CDR3 DNA follows: TGTGCCAGCAGTTCCCTATTGACTAGCGGAGGAGATTCCTACAATGAGCAGTTCTTC.

This clone was counted only a few times. The CDR3 sequence: CASSGWDTQHF. The CDR3 DNA reads TGTGCCAGCAGTGGCTGGGACACCCAGCATTTT. J is TRBJ1-5 and V is TRBV6-1; D is perhaps TRBD1 (6 bases). The CDR3 has 11 residues. V was clipped by 4 bases and J by 11 bases, with 9 bases between them. Per germline, CDR1 MNHNS and CDR2 SASEGT.

The chain is built from TRBV4-1 and TRBJ1-4; 8 nucleotides agree with TRBD1. The J segment lost 6 bases and the V segment lost 1 base, leaving 7 bases of the junction unmatched. This CDR3 has 16 residues. Germline lookup yields CDR1 MGHRA and CDR2 YSYEKL. The chain's CDR3 is CASSQGRTGKDEKLFF. The CDR3 region has the DNA TGCGCCAGCAGCCAAGGAAGGACAGGGAAGGATGAAAAACTGTTTTTT.

The chain couples TRBV7-9 to TRBJ1-2; 7 positions agree with TRBD1. Germline CDR1 reads SEHNR; CDR2 reads FQNEAQ (reference sequence). V was pared by 5 bases and J by 8 bases, with 11 bases of the junction left unmatched. There are 14 residues in the CDR3. Written as DNA, the CDR3 is TGTGCCAGCAGCCCCCAGGGGGACCCGGCGGGCTACACCTTC. It codes for CASSPQGDPAGYTF.

V and J are TRBV7-2 and TRBJ2-3; D gene uncertain. The germline gives CDR1 SGHTA, CDR2 FQGNSA. CDR3 size: 14 residues. Trimming stripped 0 bases from V and 1 base from J, with 5 bases between. For the CDR3, the DNA is TGTGCCAGCAGCTTAGCCCCCGGCACAGATACGCAGTATTTT. This codes for CASSLAPGTDTQYF.